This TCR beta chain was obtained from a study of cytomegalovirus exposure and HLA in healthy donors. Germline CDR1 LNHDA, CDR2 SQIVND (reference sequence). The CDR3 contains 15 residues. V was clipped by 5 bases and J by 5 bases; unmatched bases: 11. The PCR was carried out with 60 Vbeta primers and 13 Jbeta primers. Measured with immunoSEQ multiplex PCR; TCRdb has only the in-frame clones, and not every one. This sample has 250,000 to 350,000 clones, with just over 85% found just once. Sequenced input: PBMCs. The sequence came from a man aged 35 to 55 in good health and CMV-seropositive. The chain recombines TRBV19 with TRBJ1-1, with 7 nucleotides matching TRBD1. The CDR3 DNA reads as TGTGCCAGTAGTGGGGAGAGGGGGCGGCGGACTGAAGCTTTCTTT. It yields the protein CASSGERGRRTEAFF.